This paragraph covers one TCR beta chain sequence. Its specificity is unknown. Healthy bone marrow donors made up the donor group. Primers: 60 Vbeta forward and 13 Jbeta reverse. TCRdb keeps only in-frame clones here, not all; method: immunoSEQ multiplex PCR. The sample table includes over 65,000 clones. The sample originates from a study of cytomegalovirus exposure and HLA in healthy donors. Findings of the study overall: The classifier, whose performance was assessed in both the original and validation cohorts, reportedly diagnosed cytomegalovirus status with high specificity and sensitivity. Differences between HLA loci emerged in a later analysis of TCR association rates, with DRB1 most and HLA-C fewest.

The sequence came from a woman in her 30s in good health and CMV-seronegative. The source material was PBMCs.

CDR3 bases: TGTGCCAGCTCACCACAAGAGGTCTCTGGAAACACCATATATTTT. Amino acids: CASSPQEVSGNTIYF. The rearrangement joins TRBV18 to TRBJ1-3, with D uncertain. Germline-derived CDR1 and CDR2 are KGHSH and LQKENI. V lost 1 base and J 0 bases, leaving 7 bases between the germline ends. The CDR3 is 15 residues long.